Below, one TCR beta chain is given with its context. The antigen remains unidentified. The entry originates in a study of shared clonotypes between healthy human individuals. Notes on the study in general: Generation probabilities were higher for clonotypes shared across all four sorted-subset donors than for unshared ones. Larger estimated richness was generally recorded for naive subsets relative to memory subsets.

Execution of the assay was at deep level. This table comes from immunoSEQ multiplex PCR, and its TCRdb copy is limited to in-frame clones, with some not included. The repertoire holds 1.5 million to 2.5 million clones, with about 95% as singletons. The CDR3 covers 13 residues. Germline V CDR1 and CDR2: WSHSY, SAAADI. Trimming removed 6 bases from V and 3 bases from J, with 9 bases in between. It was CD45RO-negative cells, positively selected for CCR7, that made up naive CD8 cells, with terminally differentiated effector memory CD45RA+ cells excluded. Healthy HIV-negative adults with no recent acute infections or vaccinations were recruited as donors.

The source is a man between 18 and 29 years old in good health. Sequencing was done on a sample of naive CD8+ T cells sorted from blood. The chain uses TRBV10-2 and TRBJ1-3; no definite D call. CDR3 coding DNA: TGCGCCAGCAGGGCCCCCGGTGGAAACACCATATATTTT. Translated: CASRAPGGNTIYF.